This is a list of T cell receptor beta chains from one sample in a study of blood T cell repertoires in COVID-19. Using immunoSEQ multiplex PCR, the repertoire was profiled, and TCRdb retains in-frame clones only, with some absent. This table has fewer than 300,000 clones, about nine tenths appearing once. The sequencing input was peripheral blood. All receptors come from a woman aged 25 to 39 with COVID-19, enrolled during active disease. Both conserved end residues are part of each CDR3. Each record gives: V gene, J gene, D gene, CDR3 protein. A D gene is named only where the DNA matches it firmly.

TRBV11-2	TRBJ2-6	NA	CASSSPRANVLTF
TRBV9	TRBJ2-1	TRBD2	CASSVEPLGSGGADEQFF
TRBV30	TRBJ2-2	NA	CAWTRGATGELFF
TRBV6-5	TRBJ2-7	NA	CASSLFAYYEQYF
TRBV18	TRBJ2-3	NA	CASSPLIAGNTDTQYF
TRBV27	TRBJ2-3	TRBD1	CASSDRGQDTQYF
TRBV27	TRBJ2-5	NA	CASSPEPLGGFHKTQYF
TRBV20-1	TRBJ2-1	TRBD2	CSASGLAGGSPYNEQFF
TRBV9	TRBJ1-3	NA	CASSVREGTGNTIYF
TRBV4-1	TRBJ2-5	TRBD2	CASSQDRGGGTTQYF
TRBV18	TRBJ2-3	TRBD1	CASSPGTGRTDTQYF
TRBV3-1/TRBV3-2	TRBJ2-5	NA	CASSQARARRETQYF
TRBV19	TRBJ2-2	TRBD2	CASSSGGEYTGELFF
TRBV5-1	TRBJ1-6	NA	CASSRDRGGESPLHF
TRBV6-5	TRBJ1-2	NA	CASSPAPGVLGGYTF
TRBV7-2	TRBJ2-7	NA	CASSYRVGQYF
TRBV2	TRBJ2-5	NA	CASSVLAEGTQYF
TRBV7-9	TRBJ1-6	TRBD1	CASSSRTGGMNSPLHF
TRBV27	TRBJ2-7	NA	CASSFDSNYEQYF
TRBV10-2	TRBJ1-5	NA	CASKSGLVSLGANQPQHF
TRBV2	TRBJ2-1	NA	CASSEVDERYFF
TRBV5-1	TRBJ1-2	TRBD1	CASSPGQATSKGYTF
TRBV2	TRBJ1-1	TRBD1	CASTGQGRAEAFF
TRBV27	TRBJ2-2	NA	CASSLWGEDGELFF
TRBV2	TRBJ1-6	NA	CACRWREGSSPLHF
TRBV4-1	TRBJ1-3	NA	CASSLALGASGNTIYF
TRBV3-1/TRBV3-2	TRBJ2-1	TRBD2	CAAGGVNEQFF
TRBV18	TRBJ2-1	NA	CASSPNGGAYNEQFF
TRBV5-1	TRBJ2-3	TRBD2	CASSFTAGGPDTQYF
TRBV29-1	TRBJ1-1	NA	CSVDYSQGGTEAFF
TRBV20-1	TRBJ1-1	NA	CSASGGTTEAFF
TRBV5-4	TRBJ1-2	NA	CASSSLMGAQSYTF
TRBV6-1	TRBJ1-4	TRBD1	CASSEYNRGSVLNEKLFF
TRBV4-1	TRBJ1-5	NA	CASSQLGGQPQHF
TRBV11-2	TRBJ1-2	TRBD1	CASGTGLVYGYTF
TRBV7-8	TRBJ2-4	NA	CASSSPTLIAKNIQYF
TRBV19	TRBJ1-4	NA	CASSPRYNEKLFF
TRBV10-1	TRBJ2-5	TRBD1	CASKGQGSQETQYF
TRBV9	TRBJ2-2	TRBD2	CASSVDFLGAGQGGFAGELFF
TRBV12-3/TRBV12-4	TRBJ1-1	NA	CASSLTGNTEAFF
TRBV18	TRBJ1-1	TRBD1	CASSPPTGVGNTEAFF
TRBV5-1	TRBJ1-3	NA	CASSPIAGGNTIYF
TRBV6-5	TRBJ2-7	TRBD1	CASSPGQGRDEQYF
TRBV12-3/TRBV12-4	TRBJ1-1	NA	CASSLGGGEAFF
TRBV18	TRBJ1-1	TRBD1	CASSPNTGGRTEAFF
TRBV6-5	TRBJ2-3	TRBD2	CASSHTSGGRDTQYF
TRBV4-2	TRBJ2-7	TRBD1	CASSQELPRTGSAYEQYF
TRBV10-2	TRBJ1-4	NA	CASSLRSQEKLFF
TRBV4-2	TRBJ2-3	NA	CASSQDLSGTMQDTQYF
TRBV6-2/TRBV6-3	TRBJ1-1	NA	CASSVNRADEAFF
TRBV4-1	TRBJ2-5	NA	CASSRRAGALQETQYF
TRBV18	TRBJ1-2	TRBD1	CASSVDRGYGYTF
TRBV11-2	TRBJ1-2	TRBD1	CASSLDRFNYGYTF
TRBV6-6	TRBJ2-5	NA	CASIRGSTKGKETQYF
TRBV6-5	TRBJ1-5	NA	CASSYSQYSNQPQHF
TRBV10-3	TRBJ1-3	NA	CASRQGSGNTIYF
TRBV11-2	TRBJ2-2	TRBD1	CASSLGQMNTGELFF
TRBV6-5	TRBJ1-1	NA	CASSYWGENTEAFF
TRBV5-1	TRBJ1-1	TRBD1	CASSLDRGTEAFF
TRBV2	TRBJ1-5	TRBD1	CASKHQTGGQPQHF